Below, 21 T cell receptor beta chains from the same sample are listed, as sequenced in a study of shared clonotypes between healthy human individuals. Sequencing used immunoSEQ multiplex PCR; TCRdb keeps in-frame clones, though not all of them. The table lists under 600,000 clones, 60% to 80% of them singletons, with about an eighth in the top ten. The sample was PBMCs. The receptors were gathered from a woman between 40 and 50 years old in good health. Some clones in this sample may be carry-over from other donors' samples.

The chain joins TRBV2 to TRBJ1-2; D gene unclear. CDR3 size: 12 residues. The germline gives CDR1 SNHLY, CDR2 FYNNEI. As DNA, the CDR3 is TGTGCGGCCGCGCGGGCCCCCTGGGGCTACACCTTC. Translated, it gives CAAARAPWGYTF.

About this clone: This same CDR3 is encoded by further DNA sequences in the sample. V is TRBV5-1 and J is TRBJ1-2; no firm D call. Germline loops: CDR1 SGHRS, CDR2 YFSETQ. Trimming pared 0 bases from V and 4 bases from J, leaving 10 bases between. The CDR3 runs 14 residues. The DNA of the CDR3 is TGCGCCAGCAGCTTGGAATCACCTTCCTATGGCTACACCTTC. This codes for CASSLESPSYGYTF.

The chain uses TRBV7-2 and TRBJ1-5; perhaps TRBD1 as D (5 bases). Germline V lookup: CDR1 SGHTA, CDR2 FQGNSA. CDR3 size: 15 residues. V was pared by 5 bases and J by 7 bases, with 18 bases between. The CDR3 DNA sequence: TGTGCCAGCAGCCCGCAGCTGGGGGGAGGACAGCCCCAGCATTTT. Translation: CASSPQLGGGQPQHF. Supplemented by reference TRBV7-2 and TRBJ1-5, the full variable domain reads GAGVSQSPSNKVTEKGKDVELRCDPISGHTALYWYRQSLGQGLEFLIYFQGNSAPDKSGLPSDRFSAERTGGSVSTLTIQRTQQEDSAVYLCASSPQLGGGQPQHFGDGTRLSIL.

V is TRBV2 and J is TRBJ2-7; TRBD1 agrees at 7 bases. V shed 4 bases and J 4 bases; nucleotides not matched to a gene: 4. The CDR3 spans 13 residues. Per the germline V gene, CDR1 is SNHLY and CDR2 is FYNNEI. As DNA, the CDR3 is TGTGCCAGCAGTGGTGACAGGGTTTACGAGCAGTACTTC. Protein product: CASSGDRVYEQYF.

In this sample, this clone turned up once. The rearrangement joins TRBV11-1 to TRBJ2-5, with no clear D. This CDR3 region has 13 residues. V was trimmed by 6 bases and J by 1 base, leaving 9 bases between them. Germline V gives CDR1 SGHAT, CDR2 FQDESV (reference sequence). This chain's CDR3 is CASSGLSQETQYF. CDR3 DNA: TGTGCCAGCAGTGGCCTATCCCAAGAGACCCAGTACTTC.

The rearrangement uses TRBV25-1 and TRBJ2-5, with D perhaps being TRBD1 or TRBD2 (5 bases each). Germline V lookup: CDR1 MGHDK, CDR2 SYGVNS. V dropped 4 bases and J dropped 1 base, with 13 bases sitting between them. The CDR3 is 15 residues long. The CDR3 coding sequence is TGTGCCAGCAGTGGGGGGAGAGGTTCCCAAGAGACCCAGTACTTC. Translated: CASSGGRGSQETQYF.

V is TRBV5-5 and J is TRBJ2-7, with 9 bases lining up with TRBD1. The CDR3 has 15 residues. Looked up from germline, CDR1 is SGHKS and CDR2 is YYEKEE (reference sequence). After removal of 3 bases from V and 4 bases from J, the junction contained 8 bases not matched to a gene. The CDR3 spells CASSWAGTGTYEQYF. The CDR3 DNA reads TGTGCCAGCAGCTGGGCCGGGACAGGGACGTACGAGCAGTACTTC.

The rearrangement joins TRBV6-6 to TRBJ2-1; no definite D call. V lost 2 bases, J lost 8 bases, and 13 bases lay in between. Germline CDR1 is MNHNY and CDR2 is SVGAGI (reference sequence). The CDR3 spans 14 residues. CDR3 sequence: CASSYTTESHEQFF. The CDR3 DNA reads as TGTGCCAGCAGTTACACCACGGAATCCCATGAGCAGTTCTTC.

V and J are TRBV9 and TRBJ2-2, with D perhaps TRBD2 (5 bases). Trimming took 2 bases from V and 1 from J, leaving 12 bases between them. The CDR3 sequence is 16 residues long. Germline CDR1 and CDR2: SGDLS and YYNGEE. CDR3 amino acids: CASSVREAMNTGELFF. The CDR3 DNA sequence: TGTGCCAGCAGCGTGAGGGAAGCTATGAACACCGGGGAGCTGTTTTTT.

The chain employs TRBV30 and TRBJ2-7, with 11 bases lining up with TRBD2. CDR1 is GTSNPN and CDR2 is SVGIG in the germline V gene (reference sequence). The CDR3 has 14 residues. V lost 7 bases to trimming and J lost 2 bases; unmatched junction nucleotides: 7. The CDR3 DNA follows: TGTGCCTTCTCGGGACTAGCGGACACCTACGAGCAGTACTTC. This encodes CAFSGLADTYEQYF. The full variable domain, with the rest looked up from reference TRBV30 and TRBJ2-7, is SQTIHQWPATLVQPVGSPLSLECTVEGTSNPNLYWYRQAAGRGLQLLFYSVGIGQISSEVPQNLSASRPQDRQFILSSKKLLLSDSGFYLCAFSGLADTYEQYFGPGTRLTVT.

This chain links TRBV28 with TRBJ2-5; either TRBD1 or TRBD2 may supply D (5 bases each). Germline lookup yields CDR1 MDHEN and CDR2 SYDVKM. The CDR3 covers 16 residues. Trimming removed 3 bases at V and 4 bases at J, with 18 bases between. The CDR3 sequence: CASSLGVGVFPETQYF. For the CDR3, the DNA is TGTGCCAGCAGTTTGGGGGTTGGAGTCTTTCCAGAGACCCAGTACTTC.

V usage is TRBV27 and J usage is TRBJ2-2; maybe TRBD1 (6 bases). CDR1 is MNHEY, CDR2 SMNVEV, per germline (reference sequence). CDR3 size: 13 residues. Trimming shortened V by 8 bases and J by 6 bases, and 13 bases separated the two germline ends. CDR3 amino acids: CASGLQGSGELFF. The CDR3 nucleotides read TGTGCCAGCGGGCTACAGGGTTCCGGGGAGCTGTTTTTT.

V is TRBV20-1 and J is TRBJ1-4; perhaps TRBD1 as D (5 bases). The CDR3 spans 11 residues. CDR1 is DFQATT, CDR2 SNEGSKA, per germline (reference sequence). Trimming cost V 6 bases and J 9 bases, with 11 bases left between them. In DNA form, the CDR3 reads TGCAGTGCGACGGGACGGCAAAAACTGTTTTTT. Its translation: CSATGRQKLFF.

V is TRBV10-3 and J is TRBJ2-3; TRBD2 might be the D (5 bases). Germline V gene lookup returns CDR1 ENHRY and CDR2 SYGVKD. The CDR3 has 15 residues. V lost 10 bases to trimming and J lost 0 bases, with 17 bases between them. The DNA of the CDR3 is TGTGCCACTACGGGTAGGACTCTTAGCACAGATACGCAGTATTTT. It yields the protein CATTGRTLSTDTQYF.

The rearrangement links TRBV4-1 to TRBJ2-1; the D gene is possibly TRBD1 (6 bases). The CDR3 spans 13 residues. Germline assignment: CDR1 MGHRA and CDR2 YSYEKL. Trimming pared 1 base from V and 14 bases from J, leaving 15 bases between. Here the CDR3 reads CASSQAPQAGEFF. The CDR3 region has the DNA TGCGCCAGCAGCCAAGCCCCCCAGGCAGGGGAGTTCTTC.

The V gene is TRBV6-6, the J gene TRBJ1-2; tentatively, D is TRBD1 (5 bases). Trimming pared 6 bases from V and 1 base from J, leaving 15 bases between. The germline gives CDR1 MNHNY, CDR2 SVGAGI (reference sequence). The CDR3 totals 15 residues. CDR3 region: CASRRTTDSNYGYTF. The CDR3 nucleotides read TGTGCCAGCAGACGTACAACCGACAGTAACTATGGCTACACCTTC.

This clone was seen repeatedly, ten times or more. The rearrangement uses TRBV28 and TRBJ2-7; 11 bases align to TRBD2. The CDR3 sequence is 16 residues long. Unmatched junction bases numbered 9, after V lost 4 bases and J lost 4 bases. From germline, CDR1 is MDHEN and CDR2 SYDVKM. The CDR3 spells CASSSLAGGPIYEQYF. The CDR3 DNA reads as TGTGCCAGCAGTTCCTTAGCGGGAGGGCCTATTTACGAGCAGTACTTC.

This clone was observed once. CDR3 loop: CASSLVPSGMETQYF. The CDR3 nucleotides read TGTGCCAGCAGCTTAGTTCCTAGCGGGATGGAGACCCAGTACTTC. This chain joins TRBV7-6 and TRBJ2-5, with 9 bases matching TRBD2. This CDR3 is built from 15 residues. V was pared by 1 base and J by 5 bases, with 5 bases of the junction left unmatched. Germline V CDR1 and CDR2: SGHVS, FNYEAQ.

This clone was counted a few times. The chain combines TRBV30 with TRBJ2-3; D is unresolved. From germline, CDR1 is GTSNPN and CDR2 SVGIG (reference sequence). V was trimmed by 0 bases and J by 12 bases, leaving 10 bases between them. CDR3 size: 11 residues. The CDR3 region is CAWSVTGAQYF. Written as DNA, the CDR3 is TGTGCCTGGAGTGTAACGGGTGCCCAGTATTTT.

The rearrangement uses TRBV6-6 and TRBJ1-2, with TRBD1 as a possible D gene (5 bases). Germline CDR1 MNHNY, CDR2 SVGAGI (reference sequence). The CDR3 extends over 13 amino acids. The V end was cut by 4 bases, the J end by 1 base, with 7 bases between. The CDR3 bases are TGTGCCAGCAGTTTTGACAGTAACTATGGCTACACCTTC. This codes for CASSFDSNYGYTF.

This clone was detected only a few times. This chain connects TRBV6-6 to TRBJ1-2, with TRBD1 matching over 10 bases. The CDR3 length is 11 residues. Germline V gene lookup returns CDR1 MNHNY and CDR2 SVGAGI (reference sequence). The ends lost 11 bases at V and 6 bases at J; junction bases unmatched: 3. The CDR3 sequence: CAVDRGHGYTF. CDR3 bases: TGTGCCGTCGACAGGGGGCATGGCTACACCTTC.